A single sample gave rise to the 5 T cell receptor beta chains below, sequenced in a study of T cells in localized non-small cell lung cancer. Repertoires were generated with immunoSEQ multiplex PCR, while TCRdb's copy carries only in-frame clones and drops some. The sample includes about 43,000 clones, roughly nine tenths seen only once; the top ten take about 11%. Sequences were derived from PBMCs, sampled before any cancer treatment. The source is a woman aged 35-75 years with stage II lung adenocarcinoma.

The CDR3 region is CATLGPRADGYTF. The CDR3 DNA is TGTGCCACCCTGGGCCCCAGGGCTGATGGCTACACCTTC. The chain links TRBV28 to TRBJ1-2; D is perhaps TRBD1 (5 bases). Trimming took off 10 bases at V and 6 bases at J, with 18 bases between the two ends. The germline gives CDR1 MDHEN, CDR2 SYDVKM. The CDR3 extends over 13 amino acids.

The rearrangement joins TRBV15 to TRBJ2-1; no reliable D call. With 6 bases removed from V and 2 bases from J, the gap between germline ends came to 14 bases. The CDR3 totals 15 residues. Germline CDR1 is LNHNV and CDR2 is YYDKDF (reference sequence). This CDR3 is CATRDGVDPYNEQFF. The CDR3 DNA follows: TGTGCCACCAGAGACGGAGTTGACCCCTACAATGAGCAGTTCTTC. Full variable domain (missing parts from reference TRBV15 and TRBJ2-1): DAMVIQNPRYQVTQFGKPVTLSCSQTLNHNVMYWYQQKSSQAPKLLFHYYDKDFNNEADTPDNFQSRRPNTSFCFLDIRSPGLGDTAMYLCATRDGVDPYNEQFFGPGTRLTVL.

The chain carries TRBV10-3 and TRBJ1-4; no clear D. The V end was cut by 2 bases, the J end by 8 bases, with 9 bases between. The CDR3 runs to 13 residues. Germline CDR1 and CDR2: ENHRY and SYGVKD. Written as DNA, the CDR3 is TGTGCCATCAGTGAGAATCCCGGAGAAAAACTGTTTTTT. Translation: CAISENPGEKLFF.

V and J are TRBV19 and TRBJ2-2, with 8 bases matching TRBD2. The CDR3 is made up of 13 amino acids. Looked up from germline, CDR1 is LNHDA and CDR2 is SQIVND (reference sequence). V lost 10 bases and J lost 7; bases outside the gene matches: 8. The CDR3 nucleotides read TGTGCCACCCCGGGACTAGGGATCGGGGAGCTGTTTTTT. It is translated as CATPGLGIGELFF.

The genes are TRBV19 and TRBJ1-1; 8 nucleotides line up with TRBD1. Germline CDR1 reads LNHDA; CDR2 reads SQIVND (reference sequence). The CDR3 extends over 13 amino acids. The trim removed 8 bases at V and 1 base at J, leaving 3 bases unmatched. CDR3 in amino acids: CASADRANTEAFF. DNA for the CDR3: TGTGCCAGTGCGGACAGGGCGAACACTGAAGCTTTCTTT.